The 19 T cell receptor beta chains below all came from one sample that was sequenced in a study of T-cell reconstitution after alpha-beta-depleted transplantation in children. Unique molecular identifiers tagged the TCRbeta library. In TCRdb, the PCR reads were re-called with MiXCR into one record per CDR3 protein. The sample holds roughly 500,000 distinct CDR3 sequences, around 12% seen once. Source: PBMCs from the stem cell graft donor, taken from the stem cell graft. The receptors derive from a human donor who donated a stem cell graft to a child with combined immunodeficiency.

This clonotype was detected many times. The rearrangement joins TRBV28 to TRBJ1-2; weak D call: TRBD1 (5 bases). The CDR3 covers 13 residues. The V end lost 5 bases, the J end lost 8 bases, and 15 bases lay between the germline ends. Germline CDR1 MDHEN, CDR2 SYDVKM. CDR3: CASSLPAGGGYTF. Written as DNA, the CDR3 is TGTGCCAGCAGTCTCCCAGCGGGGGGGGGCTACACCTTC.

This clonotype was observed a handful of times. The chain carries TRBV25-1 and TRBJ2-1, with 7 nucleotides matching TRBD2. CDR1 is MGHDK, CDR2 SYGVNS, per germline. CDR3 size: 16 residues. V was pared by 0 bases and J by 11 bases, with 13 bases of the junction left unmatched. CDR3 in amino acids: CASSEYGYGLGFQQFF. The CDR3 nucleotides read TGTGCCAGCAGTGAATATGGGTATGGACTAGGTTTCCAGCAGTTCTTC.

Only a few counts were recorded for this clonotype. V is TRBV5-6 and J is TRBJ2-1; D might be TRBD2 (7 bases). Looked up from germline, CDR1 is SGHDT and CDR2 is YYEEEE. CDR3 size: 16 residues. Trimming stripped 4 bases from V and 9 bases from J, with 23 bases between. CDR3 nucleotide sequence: TGTGCCAGCAGCCTGGGGGGGACACAACCGAAAGGTGAGCAGTTCTTC. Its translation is CASSLGGTQPKGEQFF. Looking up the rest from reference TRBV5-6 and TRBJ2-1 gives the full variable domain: DAGVTQSPTHLIKTRGQQVTLRCSPKSGHDTVSWYQQALGQGPQFIFQYYEEEERQRGNFPDRFSGHQFPNYSSELNVNALLLGDSALYLCASSLGGTQPKGEQFFGPGTRLTVL.

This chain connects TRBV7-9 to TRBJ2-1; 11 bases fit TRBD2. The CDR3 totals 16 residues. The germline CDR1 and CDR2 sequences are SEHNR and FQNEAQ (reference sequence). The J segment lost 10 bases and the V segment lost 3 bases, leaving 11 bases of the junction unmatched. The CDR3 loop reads CASSFLRLAGKLEQFF. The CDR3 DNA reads TGTGCCAGCAGCTTCCTCCGACTAGCGGGAAAACTGGAGCAGTTCTTC.

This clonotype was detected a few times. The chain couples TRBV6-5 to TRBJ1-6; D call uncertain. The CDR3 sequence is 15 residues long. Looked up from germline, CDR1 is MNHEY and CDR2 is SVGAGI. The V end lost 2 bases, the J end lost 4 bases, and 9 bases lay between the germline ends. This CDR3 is CASSYRPEYNSPLHF. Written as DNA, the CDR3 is TGTGCCAGCAGTTACAGGCCAGAATATAATTCACCCCTCCACTTT.

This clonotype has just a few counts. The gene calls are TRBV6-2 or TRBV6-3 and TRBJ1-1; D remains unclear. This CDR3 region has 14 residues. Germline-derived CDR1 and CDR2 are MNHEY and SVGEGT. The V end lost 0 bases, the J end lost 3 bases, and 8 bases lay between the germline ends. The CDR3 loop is CASSYSSGHTEAFF. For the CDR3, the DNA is TGTGCCAGCAGTTACTCCTCAGGACACACTGAAGCTTTCTTT.

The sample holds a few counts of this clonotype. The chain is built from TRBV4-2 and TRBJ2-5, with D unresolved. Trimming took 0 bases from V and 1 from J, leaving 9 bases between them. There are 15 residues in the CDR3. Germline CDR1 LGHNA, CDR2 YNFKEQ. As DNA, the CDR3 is TGTGCCAGCAGCCAAGAACTGCAGTTCCAAGAGACCCAGTACTTC. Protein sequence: CASSQELQFQETQYF.

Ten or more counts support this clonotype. Written as DNA, the CDR3 is TGTGCCAGCAGTGACTCGAGAAGGGGCAATGAGCAGTTCTTC. Residues: CASSDSRRGNEQFF. The chain is built from TRBV6-4 and TRBJ2-1, with a possible D match to TRBD1 (5 bases). The V gene's germline CDR1 is MRHNA and CDR2 SNTAGT. The CDR3 runs to 14 residues. V lost 0 bases and J lost 6, with 9 bases in between.

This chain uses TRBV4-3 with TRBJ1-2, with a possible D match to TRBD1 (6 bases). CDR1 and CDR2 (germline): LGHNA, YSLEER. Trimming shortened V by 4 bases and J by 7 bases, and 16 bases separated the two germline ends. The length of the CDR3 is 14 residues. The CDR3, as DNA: TGCGCCAGCAGCCCCGGGGGCGCGTCGATTGGCTACACCTTC. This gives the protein CASSPGGASIGYTF.

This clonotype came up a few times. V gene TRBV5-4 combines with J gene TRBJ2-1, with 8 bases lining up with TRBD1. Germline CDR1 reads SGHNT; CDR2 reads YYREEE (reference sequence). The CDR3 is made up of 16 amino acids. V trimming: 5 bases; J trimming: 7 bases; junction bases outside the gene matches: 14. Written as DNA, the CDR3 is TGTGCCAGCAGTCCCGGACAGGGTAGGTTTGGGAATGAGCAGTTCTTC. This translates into CASSPGQGRFGNEQFF.

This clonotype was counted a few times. The CDR3 is CASSQTGTSGIETQYF. The DNA for the CDR3 is TGTGCCAGCAGTCAAACCGGGACTAGCGGGATTGAGACCCAGTACTTC. The chain combines TRBV6-1 with TRBJ2-5; 13 bases map to TRBD2. Germline trimming cut 5 bases from V and 5 bases from J; bases unmatched to any gene: 8. The germline gives CDR1 MNHNS, CDR2 SASEGT. This CDR3 has 16 amino acids.

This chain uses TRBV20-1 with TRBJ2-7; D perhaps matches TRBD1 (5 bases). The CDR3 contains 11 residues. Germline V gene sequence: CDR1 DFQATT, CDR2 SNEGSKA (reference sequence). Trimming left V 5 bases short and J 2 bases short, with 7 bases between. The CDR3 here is CSARQTYEQYF. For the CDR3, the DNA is TGCAGTGCTCGACAGACCTACGAGCAGTACTTC.

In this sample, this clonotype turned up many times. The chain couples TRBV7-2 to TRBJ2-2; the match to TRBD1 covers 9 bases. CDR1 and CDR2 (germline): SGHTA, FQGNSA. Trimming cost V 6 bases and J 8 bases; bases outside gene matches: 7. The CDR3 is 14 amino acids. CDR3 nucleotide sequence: TGTGCCAGCAGATCGACAGGGGGAGTGGGGGAGCTGTTTTTT. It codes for CASRSTGGVGELFF.

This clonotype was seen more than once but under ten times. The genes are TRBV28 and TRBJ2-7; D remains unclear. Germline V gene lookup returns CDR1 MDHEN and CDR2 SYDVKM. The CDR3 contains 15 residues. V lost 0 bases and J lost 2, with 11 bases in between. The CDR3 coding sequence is TGTGCCAGCAGTTTATGGACTGAATATACCTACGAGCAGTACTTC. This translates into CASSLWTEYTYEQYF.

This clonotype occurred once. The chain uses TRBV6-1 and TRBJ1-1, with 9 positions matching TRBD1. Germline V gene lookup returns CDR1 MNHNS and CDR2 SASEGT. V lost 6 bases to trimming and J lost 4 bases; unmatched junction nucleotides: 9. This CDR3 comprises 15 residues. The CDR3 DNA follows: TGTGCCAGCAGGGGGACAGGGTTTGATGGCACTGAAGCTTTCTTT. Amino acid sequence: CASRGTGFDGTEAFF.

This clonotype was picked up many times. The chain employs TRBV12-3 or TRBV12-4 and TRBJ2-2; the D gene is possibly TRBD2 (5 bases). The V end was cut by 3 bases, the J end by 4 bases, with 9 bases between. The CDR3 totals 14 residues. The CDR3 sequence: CASSFTTSTGELFF. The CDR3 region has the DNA TGTGCCAGCAGTTTTACAACTAGCACCGGGGAGCTGTTTTTT.

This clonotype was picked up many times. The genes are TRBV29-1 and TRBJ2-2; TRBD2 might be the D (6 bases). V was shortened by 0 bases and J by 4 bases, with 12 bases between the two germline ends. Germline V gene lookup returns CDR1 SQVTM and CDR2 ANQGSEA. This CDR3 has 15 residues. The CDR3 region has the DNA TGCAGCGTTGAAGATGCCGGGAGACTCACCGGGGAGCTGTTTTTT. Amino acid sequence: CSVEDAGRLTGELFF.

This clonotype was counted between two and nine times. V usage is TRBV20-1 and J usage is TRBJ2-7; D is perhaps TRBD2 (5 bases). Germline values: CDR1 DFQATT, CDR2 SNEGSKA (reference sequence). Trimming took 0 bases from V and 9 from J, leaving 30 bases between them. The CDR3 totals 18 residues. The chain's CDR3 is CSARDLKDGLSSYAGQYF. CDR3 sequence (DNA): TGCAGTGCTAGAGATCTGAAGGACGGACTGAGCTCCTACGCTGGGCAGTACTTC.

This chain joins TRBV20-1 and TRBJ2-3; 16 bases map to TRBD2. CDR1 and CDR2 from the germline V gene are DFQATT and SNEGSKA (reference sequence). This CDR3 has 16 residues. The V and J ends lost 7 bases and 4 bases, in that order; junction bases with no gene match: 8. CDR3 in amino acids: CSVRGLAGGSSDTQYF. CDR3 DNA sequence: TGCAGTGTAAGGGGACTAGCGGGAGGGAGTTCAGATACGCAGTATTTT.